What follows are 20 T cell receptor beta chains derived from one specimen sequenced in a study of T cells after yellow fever vaccination. TCRdb passed the 5' RACE reads through MiXCR, listing each CDR3 protein once. There are some 240,000 distinct CDR3 sequences in the sample; 3.6% occur only once, and under 20% lies in the top ten. Sequenced here: PBMCs, sampled 15 days after the yellow fever booster vaccination. These receptors originate from a man aged 18 to 29 who received the YFV17D yellow fever vaccine.

The sample holds many counts of this clonotype. This chain joins TRBV4-2 and TRBJ1-2; no clear D gene. The ends were cut back, 0 bases at V and 3 bases at J, with 11 bases in the middle. Germline CDR1 is LGHNA and CDR2 is YNFKEQ. The CDR3 spans 15 residues. The chain's CDR3 is CASSQENGGYYGYTF. In nucleotides, the CDR3 is TGTGCCAGCAGCCAAGAGAACGGCGGATACTATGGCTACACCTTC.

This clonotype has a count of ten or more. V usage is TRBV29-1 and J usage is TRBJ1-2; D is uncertain. Germline assignment: CDR1 SQVTM and CDR2 ANQGSEA. The CDR3 extends over 13 amino acids. V lost 1 base and J lost 0, with 6 bases in between. CDR3 in amino acids: CSVEGSPNYGYTF. The DNA for the CDR3 is TGCAGCGTTGAAGGCAGCCCTAACTATGGCTACACCTTC.

Here the CDR3 reads CASSLEERGNEKLFF. The CDR3 DNA sequence: TGTGCCAGCAGCTTGGAGGAGAGGGGCAATGAAAAACTGTTTTTT. The chain employs TRBV5-4 and TRBJ1-4; D perhaps matches TRBD1 (5 bases). V lost 0 bases, J lost 5 bases, and 11 bases lay in between. The CDR3 is 15 amino acids. The germline V gene has CDR1 SGHNT and CDR2 YYREEE (reference sequence). Looking up the rest from reference TRBV5-4 and TRBJ1-4 gives the full variable domain: ETGVTQSPTHLIKTRGQQVTLRCSSQSGHNTVSWYQQALGQGPQFIFQYYREEENGRGNFPPRFSGLQFPNYSSELNVNALELDDSALYLCASSLEERGNEKLFFGSGTQLSVL.

The rearrangement links TRBV30 to TRBJ2-5; D may correspond to TRBD1 or TRBD2 (5 bases each). The CDR3 is made up of 14 amino acids. V was trimmed by 1 base and J by 4 bases, leaving 13 bases between them. Per germline, CDR1 GTSNPN and CDR2 SVGIG (reference sequence). The DNA for the CDR3 is TGTGCCTGGAGTGATGAGGGGTCAGGAGAGACCCAGTACTTC. It codes for CAWSDEGSGETQYF.

This clonotype was found many times. The rearrangement links TRBV5-1 to TRBJ2-7; 9 nucleotides line up with TRBD1. This CDR3 has 15 residues. CDR1 is SGHRS, CDR2 YFSETQ, per germline. V lost 6 bases and J lost 2; bases outside the gene matches: 9. DNA of the CDR3: TGCGCCAGCACTGGCGGGACAGGGATCCCCTACGAGCAGTACTTC. This gives the protein CASTGGTGIPYEQYF. Based on the CDR3 plus reference TRBV5-1 and TRBJ2-7, the full variable domain is KAGVTQTPRYLIKTRGQQVTLSCSPISGHRSVSWYQQTPGQGLQFLFEYFSETQRNKGNFPGRFSGRQFSNSRSEMNVSTLELGDSALYLCASTGGTGIPYEQYFGPGTRLTVT.

This clonotype was seen a few times. The chain uses TRBV5-4 and TRBJ2-1, with D tentatively TRBD1 (7 bases). With 3 bases removed from V and 2 bases from J, the gap between germline ends came to 15 bases. The germline gives CDR1 SGHNT, CDR2 YYREEE (reference sequence). The length of the CDR3 is 16 residues. CDR3 region: CASSYRGGTTYNEQFF. CDR3 nucleotide sequence: TGTGCCAGCAGCTACAGGGGAGGAACTACCTACAATGAGCAGTTCTTC.

This clonotype has at least ten counts. The J gene is TRBJ2-3, the V gene TRBV5-6, with D uncertain. V gave up 2 bases and J gave up 0 bases, with 10 bases separating them. CDR1 is SGHDT, CDR2 YYEEEE, per germline. The CDR3 is 15 residues long. This chain's CDR3 is CASSFFSASTDTQYF. In nucleotides, the CDR3 is TGTGCCAGCAGCTTTTTCAGCGCCAGCACAGATACGCAGTATTTT.

This clonotype was detected ten times or more. The chain recombines TRBV7-2 with TRBJ2-1, with 9 bases identical to TRBD2. Trimming at V came to 2 bases and at J to 9 bases, leaving 5 bases not matched to a gene. Looked up from germline, CDR1 is SGHTA and CDR2 is FQGNSA. This CDR3 is built from 14 residues. This CDR3 reads CASSLQRGEVEQFF. The CDR3 nucleotides read TGTGCCAGCAGCTTACAGCGGGGGGAGGTTGAGCAGTTCTTC. Drawing the rest from reference TRBV7-2 and TRBJ2-1, the complete variable domain is GAGVSQSPSNKVTEKGKDVELRCDPISGHTALYWYRQSLGQGLEFLIYFQGNSAPDKSGLPSDRFSAERTGGSVSTLTIQRTQQEDSAVYLCASSLQRGEVEQFFGPGTRLTVL.

The table lists this clonotype with many counts. The chain uses TRBV29-1 and TRBJ2-2, with TRBD2 matching over 7 bases. After removal of 7 bases from V and 1 base from J, the junction contained 3 bases not matched to a gene. This CDR3 has 13 amino acids. Germline loops: CDR1 SQVTM, CDR2 ANQGSEA. CDR3 loop: CSGGTMNTGELFF. CDR3 coding DNA: TGCAGCGGTGGGACTATGAACACCGGGGAGCTGTTTTTT.

This clonotype showed up many times. The rearrangement uses TRBV7-2 and TRBJ2-5; D ambiguous. The germline V and J ends were trimmed by 2 bases and 2 bases, with 12 bases remaining between them. Germline V lookup: CDR1 SGHTA, CDR2 FQGNSA. The CDR3 is 15 residues long. The CDR3 loop is CASSLMWGGQETQYF. CDR3 sequence (DNA): TGTGCCAGCAGCTTAATGTGGGGTGGGCAAGAGACCCAGTACTTC.

This clonotype showed up many times. This chain connects TRBV20-1 to TRBJ1-5; D call uncertain. The germline V and J ends were trimmed by 6 bases and 1 base, with 16 bases remaining between them. This CDR3 has 15 amino acids. The germline CDR1 and CDR2 sequences are DFQATT and SNEGSKA (reference sequence). The CDR3: CSAGSGLGSNQPQHF. Written as DNA, the CDR3 is TGCAGTGCCGGTAGTGGCCTGGGAAGCAATCAGCCCCAGCATTTT.

This clonotype was seen ten or more times. The chain combines TRBV5-1 with TRBJ2-3; perhaps TRBD2 as D (6 bases). This CDR3 contains 14 residues. Germline CDR1 is SGHRS and CDR2 is YFSETQ. Trimming stripped 5 bases from V and 2 bases from J, with 12 bases between. This CDR3 reads CASSLATNTDTQYF. The CDR3 DNA reads TGCGCCAGCAGTCTAGCGACGAACACAGATACGCAGTATTTT.

The chain uses TRBV18 and TRBJ1-6; no clear D. Per germline, CDR1 KGHSH and CDR2 LQKENI. The CDR3 totals 16 residues. Between the trimmed V and J ends, which lost 2 bases and 0 bases, there was a span of 8 bases. The chain's CDR3 is CASSPWSVSYNSPLHF. DNA for the CDR3: TGTGCCAGCTCACCATGGTCGGTCTCCTATAATTCACCCCTCCACTTT.

This clonotype has at least ten counts. This chain connects TRBV28 to TRBJ2-5; D unresolved. The germline V and J ends were trimmed by 3 bases and 5 bases, with 10 bases remaining between them. This CDR3 is 13 amino acids long. The germline V gene encodes CDR1 MDHEN and CDR2 SYDVKM. The CDR3 DNA sequence: TGTGCCAGCAGTTTTTTCCTCAAGGAGACCCAGTACTTC. It specifies CASSFFLKETQYF.

This clonotype has at least ten counts. The chain is built from TRBV5-1 and TRBJ2-7, with a weak D call TRBD1 (5 bases). Per germline, CDR1 SGHRS and CDR2 YFSETQ. The CDR3 runs 15 residues. V lost 4 bases to trimming and J lost 1 base, with 15 bases between them. The CDR3: CASSVTGDLSYEQYF. CDR3 DNA sequence: TGCGCCAGCAGCGTCACAGGCGACCTATCCTACGAGCAGTACTTC.

V gene TRBV10-3 combines with J gene TRBJ2-3; D is unresolved. V lost 8 bases and J lost 6, with 15 bases in between. From germline, CDR1 is ENHRY and CDR2 SYGVKD. The CDR3 spans 13 residues. In nucleotides, the CDR3 is TGTGCCATCGCGCCCGCCCGTGAGGATACGCAGTATTTT. Translating gives CAIAPAREDTQYF.

In its sample, this clonotype was seen many times. The rearrangement links TRBV5-5 to TRBJ2-7; D might be TRBD1 (6 bases). Germline V gene sequence: CDR1 SGHKS, CDR2 YYEKEE (reference sequence). The CDR3 is 17 residues long. V lost 0 bases and J lost 0, with 16 bases in between. The CDR3 DNA reads TGTGCCAGCAGCTTGGCCGTCAGGGGACCCTTCTCCTACGAGCAGTACGTC. This sequence encodes CASSLAVRGPFSYEQYV.

The sample holds many counts of this clonotype. This chain uses TRBV7-9 with TRBJ1-1; TRBD1 matches at 10 bases. V lost 7 bases, J lost 8 bases, and 7 bases stayed unmatched. The CDR3 consists of 13 residues. The germline gives CDR1 SEHNR, CDR2 FQNEAQ (reference sequence). In DNA, the CDR3 is TGTGCCAGCACTGGGACAGGGGACGTCGAAGCTTTCTTT. Protein sequence: CASTGTGDVEAFF.

This clonotype was observed many times. V usage is TRBV7-2 and J usage is TRBJ2-3; D gene ambiguous. V was trimmed by 2 bases and J by 8 bases, leaving 2 bases between them. The CDR3 extends over 10 amino acids. CDR1 and CDR2 from the germline V gene are SGHTA and FQGNSA. CDR3 protein: CASSLFTQYF. CDR3 DNA: TGTGCCAGCAGCTTATTTACGCAGTATTTT. The full variable domain, in which reference TRBV7-2 and TRBJ2-3 provide the parts outside the CDR3, is GAGVSQSPSNKVTEKGKDVELRCDPISGHTALYWYRQSLGQGLEFLIYFQGNSAPDKSGLPSDRFSAERTGGSVSTLTIQRTQQEDSAVYLCASSLFTQYFGPGTRLTVL.

Many counts were recorded for this clonotype. J is TRBJ2-3 and V is TRBV5-1; D is uncertain. This CDR3 contains 14 residues. Per the germline V gene, CDR1 is SGHRS and CDR2 is YFSETQ. Trimming took 4 bases from V and 7 from J, leaving 16 bases between them. The CDR3 region has the DNA TGCGCCAGCAGCCCGGATTCGGGTAGCAATACGCAGTATTTT. Its translation: CASSPDSGSNTQYF.